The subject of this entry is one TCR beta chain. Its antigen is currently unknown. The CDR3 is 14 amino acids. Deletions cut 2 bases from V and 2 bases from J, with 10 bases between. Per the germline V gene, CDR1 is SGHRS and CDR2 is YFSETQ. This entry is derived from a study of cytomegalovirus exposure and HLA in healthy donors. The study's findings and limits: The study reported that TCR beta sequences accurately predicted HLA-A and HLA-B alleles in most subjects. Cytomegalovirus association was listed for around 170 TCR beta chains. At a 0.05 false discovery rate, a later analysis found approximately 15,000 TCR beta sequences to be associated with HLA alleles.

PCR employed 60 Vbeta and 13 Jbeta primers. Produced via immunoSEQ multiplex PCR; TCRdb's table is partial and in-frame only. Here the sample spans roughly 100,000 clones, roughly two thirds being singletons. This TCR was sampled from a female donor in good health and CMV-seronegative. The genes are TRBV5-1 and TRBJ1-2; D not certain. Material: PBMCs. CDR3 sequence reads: CASSFTNENYGYTF. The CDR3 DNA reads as TGCGCCAGCAGCTTCACGAATGAGAACTATGGCTACACCTTC. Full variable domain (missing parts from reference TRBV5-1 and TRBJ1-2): KAGVTQTPRYLIKTRGQQVTLSCSPISGHRSVSWYQQTPGQGLQFLFEYFSETQRNKGNFPGRFSGRQFSNSRSEMNVSTLELGDSALYLCASSFTNENYGYTFGSGTRLTVV.